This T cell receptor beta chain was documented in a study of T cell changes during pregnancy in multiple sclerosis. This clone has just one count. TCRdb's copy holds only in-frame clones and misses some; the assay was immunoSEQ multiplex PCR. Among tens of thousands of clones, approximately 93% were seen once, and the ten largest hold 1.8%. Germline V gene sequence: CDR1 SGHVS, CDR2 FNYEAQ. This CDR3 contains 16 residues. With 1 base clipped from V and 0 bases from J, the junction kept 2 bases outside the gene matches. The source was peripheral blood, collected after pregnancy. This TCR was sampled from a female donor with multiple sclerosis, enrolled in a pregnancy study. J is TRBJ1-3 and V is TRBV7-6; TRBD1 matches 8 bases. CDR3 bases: TGTGCCAGCAGCTTAGATACAGGGGGCTCTGGAAACACCATATATTTT. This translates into CASSLDTGGSGNTIYF.